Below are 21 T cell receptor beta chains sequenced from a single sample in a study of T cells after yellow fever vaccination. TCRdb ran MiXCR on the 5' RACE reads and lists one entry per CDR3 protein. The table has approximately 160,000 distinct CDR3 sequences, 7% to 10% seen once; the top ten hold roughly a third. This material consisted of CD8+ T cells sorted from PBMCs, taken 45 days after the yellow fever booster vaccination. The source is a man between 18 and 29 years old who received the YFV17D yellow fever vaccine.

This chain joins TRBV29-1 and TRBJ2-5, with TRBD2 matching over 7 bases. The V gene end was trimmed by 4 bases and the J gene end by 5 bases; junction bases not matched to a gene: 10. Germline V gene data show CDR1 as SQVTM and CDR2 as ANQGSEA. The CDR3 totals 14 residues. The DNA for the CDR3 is TGCAGCGTTGTCGGACGGGGGGAAGGGGAGACCCAGTACTTC. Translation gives CSVVGRGEGETQYF.

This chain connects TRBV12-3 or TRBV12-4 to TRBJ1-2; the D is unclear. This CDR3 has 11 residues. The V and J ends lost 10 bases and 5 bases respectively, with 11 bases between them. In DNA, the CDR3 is TGTGCCATCAACGGGGAGTATGGCTACACCTTC. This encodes CAINGEYGYTF.

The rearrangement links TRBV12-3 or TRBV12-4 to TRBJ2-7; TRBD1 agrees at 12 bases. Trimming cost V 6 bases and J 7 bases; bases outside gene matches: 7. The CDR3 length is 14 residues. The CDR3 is CASSPGTGGREQYF. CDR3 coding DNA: TGTGCCAGCAGCCCCGGGACAGGGGGCCGGGAGCAGTACTTC.

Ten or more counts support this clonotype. In nucleotides, the CDR3 is TGTGCCAGCAGTTACCCCACGCTAGTGGGTGAGCAGTTCTTC. This sequence encodes CASSYPTLVGEQFF. The chain uses TRBV6-5 and TRBJ2-1; D is unresolved. Germline V gene data show CDR1 as MNHEY and CDR2 as SVGAGI. Deletions cut 2 bases from V and 9 bases from J, with 14 bases between. This CDR3 comprises 14 residues.

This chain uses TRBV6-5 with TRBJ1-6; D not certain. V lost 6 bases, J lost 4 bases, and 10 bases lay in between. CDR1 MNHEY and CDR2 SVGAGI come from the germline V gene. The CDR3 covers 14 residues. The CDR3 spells CASREGGYNSPLHF. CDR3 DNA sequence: TGTGCCAGCAGGGAGGGAGGGTATAATTCACCCCTCCACTTT.

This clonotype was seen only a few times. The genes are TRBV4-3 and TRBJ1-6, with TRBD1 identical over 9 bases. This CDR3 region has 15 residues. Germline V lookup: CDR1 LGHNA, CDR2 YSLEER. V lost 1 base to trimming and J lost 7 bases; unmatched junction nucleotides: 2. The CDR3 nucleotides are TGCGCCAGCAGCCAAGCCGGGACAGGGAATTCACCCCTCCACTTT. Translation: CASSQAGTGNSPLHF.

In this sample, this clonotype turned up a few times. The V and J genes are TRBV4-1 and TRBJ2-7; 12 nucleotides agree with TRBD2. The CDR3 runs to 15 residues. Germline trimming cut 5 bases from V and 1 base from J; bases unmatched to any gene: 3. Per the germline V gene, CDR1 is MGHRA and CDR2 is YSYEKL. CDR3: CASSILAGGSYEQYV. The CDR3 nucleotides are TGCGCCAGCAGCATACTAGCGGGGGGTTCCTACGAGCAGTACGTC.

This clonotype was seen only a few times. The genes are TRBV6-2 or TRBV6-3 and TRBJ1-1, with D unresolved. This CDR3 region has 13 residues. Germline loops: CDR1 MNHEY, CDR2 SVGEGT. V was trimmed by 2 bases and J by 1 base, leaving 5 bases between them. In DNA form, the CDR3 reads TGTGCCAGCAGTTACGAGGAGAACACTGAAGCTTTCTTT. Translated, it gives CASSYEENTEAFF.

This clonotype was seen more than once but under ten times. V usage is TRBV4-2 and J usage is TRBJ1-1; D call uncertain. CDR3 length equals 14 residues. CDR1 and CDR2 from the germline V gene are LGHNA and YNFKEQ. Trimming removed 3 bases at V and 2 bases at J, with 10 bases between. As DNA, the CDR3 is TGTGCCAGCAGCCAGCGGACGGGAAACACTGAAGCTTTCTTT. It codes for CASSQRTGNTEAFF.

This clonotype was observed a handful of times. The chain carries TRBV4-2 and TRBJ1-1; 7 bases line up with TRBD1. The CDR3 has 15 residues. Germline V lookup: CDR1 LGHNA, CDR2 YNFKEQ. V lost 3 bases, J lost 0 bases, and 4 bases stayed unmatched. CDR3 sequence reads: CASSHRGDMNTEAFF. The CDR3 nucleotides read TGTGCCAGCAGCCACAGGGGGGATATGAACACTGAAGCTTTCTTT.

The CDR3 DNA sequence: TGTGCCAGCAGCGCCCGAGCTGGGTCCCAGGGCTACGAGCAGTACTTC. This gives the protein CASSARAGSQGYEQYF. The chain couples TRBV7-9 to TRBJ2-7; TRBD1 might be the D (5 bases). The CDR3 runs 16 residues. V was cut by 5 bases and J by 3 bases, with 20 bases left in between. Per germline, CDR1 SEHNR and CDR2 FQNEAQ (reference sequence).

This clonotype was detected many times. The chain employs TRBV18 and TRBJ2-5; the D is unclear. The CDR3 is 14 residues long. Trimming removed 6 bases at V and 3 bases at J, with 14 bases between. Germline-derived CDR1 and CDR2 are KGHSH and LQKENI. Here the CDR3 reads CASSEISDEETQYF. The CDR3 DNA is TGTGCCAGCTCCGAGATAAGCGATGAAGAGACCCAGTACTTC.

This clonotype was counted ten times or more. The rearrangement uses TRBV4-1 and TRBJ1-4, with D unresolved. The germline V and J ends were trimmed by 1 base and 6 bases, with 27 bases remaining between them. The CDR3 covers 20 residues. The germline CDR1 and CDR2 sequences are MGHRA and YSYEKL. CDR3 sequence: CASSQAFGPAPNRVDEKLFF. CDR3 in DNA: TGCGCCAGCAGCCAAGCATTCGGGCCAGCTCCTAATAGGGTTGATGAAAAACTGTTTTTT.

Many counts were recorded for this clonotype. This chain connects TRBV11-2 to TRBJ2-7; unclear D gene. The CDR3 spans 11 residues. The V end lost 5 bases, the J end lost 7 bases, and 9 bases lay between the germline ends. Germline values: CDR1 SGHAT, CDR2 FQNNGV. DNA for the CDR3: TGTGCCAGCAGCCTTAATTGGGAGCAGTACTTC. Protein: CASSLNWEQYF.

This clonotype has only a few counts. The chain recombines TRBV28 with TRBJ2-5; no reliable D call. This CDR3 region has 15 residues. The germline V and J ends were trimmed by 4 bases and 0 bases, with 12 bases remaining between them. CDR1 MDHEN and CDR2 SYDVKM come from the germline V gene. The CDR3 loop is CASSSRQEYQETQYF. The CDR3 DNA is TGTGCCAGCAGTTCCAGGCAGGAGTACCAAGAGACCCAGTACTTC.

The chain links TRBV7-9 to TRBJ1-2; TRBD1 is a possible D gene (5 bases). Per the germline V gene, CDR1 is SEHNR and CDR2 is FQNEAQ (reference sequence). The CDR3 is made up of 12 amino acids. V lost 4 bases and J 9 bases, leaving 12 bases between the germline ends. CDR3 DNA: TGTGCCAGCAGCTCCACGGGGGGGAGCTACACCTTC. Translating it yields CASSSTGGSYTF.

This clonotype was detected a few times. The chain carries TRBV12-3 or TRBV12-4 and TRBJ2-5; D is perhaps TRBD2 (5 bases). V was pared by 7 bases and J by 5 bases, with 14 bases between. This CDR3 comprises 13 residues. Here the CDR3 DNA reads TGTGCCAGCACTCCCTCGGGGTACGAGACCCAGTACTTC. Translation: CASTPSGYETQYF.

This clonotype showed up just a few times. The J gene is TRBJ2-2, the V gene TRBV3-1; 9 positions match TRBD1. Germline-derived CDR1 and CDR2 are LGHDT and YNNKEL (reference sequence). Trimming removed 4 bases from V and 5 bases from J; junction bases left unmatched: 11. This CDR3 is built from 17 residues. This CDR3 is CASSLIYRDRVTGELFF. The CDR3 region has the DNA TGTGCCAGCAGCCTGATCTACCGGGACAGGGTGACCGGGGAGCTGTTTTTT.

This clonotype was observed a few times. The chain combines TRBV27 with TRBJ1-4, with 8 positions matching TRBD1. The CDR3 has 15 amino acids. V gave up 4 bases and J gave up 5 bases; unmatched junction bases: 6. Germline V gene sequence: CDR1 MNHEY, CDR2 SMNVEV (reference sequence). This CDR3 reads CASSSRQGPNEKLFF. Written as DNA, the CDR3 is TGTGCCAGCAGTTCGCGACAGGGGCCCAATGAAAAACTGTTTTTT.

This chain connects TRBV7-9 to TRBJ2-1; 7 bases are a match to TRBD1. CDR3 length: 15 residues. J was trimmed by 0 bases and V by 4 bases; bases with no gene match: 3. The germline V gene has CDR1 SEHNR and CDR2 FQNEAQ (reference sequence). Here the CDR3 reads CASSSRQGSYNEQFF. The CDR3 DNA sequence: TGTGCCAGCAGCTCCAGACAGGGCTCCTACAATGAGCAGTTCTTC.

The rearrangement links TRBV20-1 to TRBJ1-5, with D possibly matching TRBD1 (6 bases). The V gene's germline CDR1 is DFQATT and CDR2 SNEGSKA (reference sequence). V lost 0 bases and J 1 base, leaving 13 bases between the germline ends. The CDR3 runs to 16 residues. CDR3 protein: CSARDRTGLSNQPQHF. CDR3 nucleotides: TGCAGTGCTAGAGATCGAACAGGGTTAAGCAATCAGCCCCAGCATTTT.